A single T cell receptor beta chain is shown here with its context. This clonotype was detected a few times. Its antigen remains unidentified. Per-nucleotide qualities are absent, and no much larger clonotype sits a single base away. Its CDR3 holds 17 amino acids, cysteine through phenylalanine. The CDR3 DNA has 51 bases and is translated from base 1. Trimming at the junction amounts to 4 bases on V and 0 bases on J, and the germline ends lie 16 bases apart. This entry is derived from a study of T cells after yellow fever vaccination (dated by TCRdb to about 2019). For the wider study: Libraries from fractions with low cell numbers were prepared with the SMART-Seq v4 Ultra Low Input RNA kit. Bulk PBMC replicates and cell subsets were isolated from blood drawn at multiple timepoints before and after both primary and secondary immunization. Two healthy male donors made up the cohort, one aged 18 to 30 years and the other aged 30 to 39 years. To follow T-cell clones before and after both primary and booster YFV17D yellow fever vaccination, bulk TCR alpha and beta repertoires underwent longitudinal sequencing.

Taken with the paper, the label for treatment or condition translates to: live attenuated yellow fever vaccine strain. At each blood-draw timepoint, two biological replicates of bulk PBMCs were obtained. PBMCs were isolated from peripheral blood using a standard Ficoll-Paque protocol. RNA was extracted with TriZol from bulk PBMCs, CD4 and CD8 fractions, and dextramer-positive and dextramer-negative fractions. Synthesis of TCR cDNA relied on 5'RACE template switching, a step that introduced a universal primer site along with unique molecular identifiers. cDNA synthesis was primed from both the TCR alpha and TCR beta constant segments. Libraries were amplified in two PCR steps, with sample barcodes and sequencing adapters added in the second step. Sequencing of the libraries was done on either Illumina HiSeq 2500 (2x100 bp) or NovaSeq (2x150 bp). Regarding the original processing steps: MIGEC handled demultiplexing of reads and collapsing into UMI consensus sequences, while MiXCR performed V(D)J alignment. Vaccine-responding clonotypes were defined with edgeR using replicate PBMC samples, requiring FDR below 0.01 and a log2 fold change above 5 up to day 15. Each bulk clonotype received a CD4 or CD8 identity based on whether the sequenced CD4 or CD8 repertoire contained that clonotype at higher abundance. TCRdb ran its own pipeline on the public reads, namely fastp trimming at Q25 and MiXCR clone calling, and kept in-frame beta chains. Entries that share a CDR3 protein sequence are merged under the most common genes and DNA. TCRdb, rather than the study authors, made the V and J calls. Here the sample has 300,000 to 400,000 distinct CDR3 sequences; about 9.5% occur a single time. Of the sample, about a sixth falls within the top ten clones.

What the authors observed across the whole study: A small fraction of clonotypes showed up in both the CD4 and CD8 compartments, probably as a result of convergent recombination. The secondary T-cell response was weaker than the primary response but faster, peaking on day 5 instead of day 15. The study included only a couple of donors, which limits how far the findings can be generalized. Most clones expanded after primary vaccination were re-detected after the booster (96% of CD4 and about nine tenths of CD8), suggesting broad memory maintenance. Because abundant contaminating clonotypes from the bulk population could be contained in FACS-sorted repertoires, computational filtering was required.

Recombination linked TRBV5-3 to TRBJ2-2; there is no confident call for the D gene. TRBV5-3 is an ORF, and what it does is uncertain. This clonotype originated in a man younger than 30 who received the YFV17D yellow fever vaccine. The specimen comprised PBMCs, sampled on the day of the first yellow fever vaccination. The CDR3 is CARSKARIFANTGELFF. At the DNA level, the sequence is TGTGCCAGAAGCAAGGCCAGAATTTTCGCGAACACCGGGGAGCTGTTTTTT.